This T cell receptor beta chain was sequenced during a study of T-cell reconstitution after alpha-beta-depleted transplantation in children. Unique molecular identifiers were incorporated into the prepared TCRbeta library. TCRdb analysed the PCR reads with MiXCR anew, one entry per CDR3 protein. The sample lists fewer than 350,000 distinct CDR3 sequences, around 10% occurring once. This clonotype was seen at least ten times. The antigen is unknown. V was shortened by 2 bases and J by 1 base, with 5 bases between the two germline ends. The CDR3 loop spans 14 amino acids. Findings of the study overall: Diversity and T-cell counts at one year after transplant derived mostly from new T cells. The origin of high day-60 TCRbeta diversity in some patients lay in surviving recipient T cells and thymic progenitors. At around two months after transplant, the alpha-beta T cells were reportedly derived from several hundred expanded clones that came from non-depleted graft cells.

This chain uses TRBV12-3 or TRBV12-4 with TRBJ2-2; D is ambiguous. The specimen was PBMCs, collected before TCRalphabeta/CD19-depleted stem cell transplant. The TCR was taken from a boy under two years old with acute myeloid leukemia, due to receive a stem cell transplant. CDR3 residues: CASSLPQNTGELFF. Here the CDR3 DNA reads TGTGCCAGCAGTTTACCTCAGAACACCGGGGAGCTGTTTTTT.